These 5 T cell receptor beta chains share one sample of origin, sequenced in a study of blood T cells in healthy people across ages. With a J-beta primer mix and a sample-barcoded 5' primer, a second PCR ran about 7 to 12 cycles. TCRdb processed the 5' RACE reads anew with MiXCR; each CDR3 protein has one entry. The sample lists some 700,000 distinct CDR3 sequences, 22% occurring once. The sequencing input was blood. Receptors originate from a man in his 70s in good health.

Only a few counts were recorded for this clonotype. The chain has TRBV12-3 or TRBV12-4 and TRBJ1-6; possibly TRBD1 for D (6 bases). V was pared by 3 bases and J by 4 bases, with 10 bases between. The CDR3 spans 15 residues. The CDR3 nucleotides are TGTGCCAGCAGTTTTCGGACAGCTTATAATTCACCCCTCCACTTT. This gives the protein CASSFRTAYNSPLHF.

This sequence joins TRBV21-1 and TRBJ1-1. TRBV21-1 is noted as a pseudogene. The CDR3 spans 15 residues. The CDR3 here is CASSKALLENTEAFF. CDR3 DNA: TGTGCCAGCAGCAAAGCGCTTCTGGAGAACACTGAAGCTTTCTTT.

The table lists this clonotype with a few counts. V gene TRBV5-1 combines with J gene TRBJ2-1; TRBD2 matches 7 bases. This CDR3 spans 16 amino acids. Germline assignment: CDR1 SGHRS and CDR2 YFSETQ. V lost 0 bases, J lost 3 bases, and 6 bases stayed unmatched. The CDR3 sequence is CASSLDGSSGYNEQFF. As DNA, the CDR3 is TGCGCCAGCAGCTTGGATGGGTCTAGCGGCTACAATGAGCAGTTCTTC.

This chain joins TRBV6-7 and TRBJ2-1; tentatively, D is TRBD2 (5 bases). TRBV6-7 falls under the ORF class, with uncertain function. The V end lost 5 bases, the J end lost 0 bases, and 14 bases lay between the germline ends. CDR3 length: 16 residues. CDR3 sequence: CASSNPTSDSYNEQFF. CDR3 nucleotide sequence: TGTGCCAGCAGTAACCCCACTAGTGACTCCTACAATGAGCAGTTCTTC.

This clonotype was seen at least ten times. This chain links TRBV5-1 with TRBJ2-1, with 8 bases fitting TRBD1. Germline trimming cut 4 bases from V and 0 bases from J; bases unmatched to any gene: 3. Per the germline V gene, CDR1 is SGHRS and CDR2 is YFSETQ. The CDR3 totals 15 residues. The CDR3: CASSRQGSSYNEQFF. In nucleotides, the CDR3 is TGCGCCAGCAGCAGACAGGGGTCCTCCTACAATGAGCAGTTCTTC.